Below are 27 T cell receptor beta chains sequenced from a single sample in a study of response to subunit inactivated influenza vaccine. A single record per CDR3 protein comes from TCRdb applying MiXCR to the RT-PCR reads. The sample has roughly 630,000 distinct CDR3 sequences; 14% are singletons. Here the sequenced sample was PBMCs from blood, taken roughly 15 days before vaccination. The receptor source for this set is a man aged 50 or older who received an inactivated influenza vaccine.

This clonotype has more than one count but fewer than ten. The chain links TRBV7-2 to TRBJ2-7; no firm D call. The CDR3 contains 15 residues. Germline V CDR1 and CDR2: SGHTA, FQGNSA. The V end was cut by 1 base, the J end by 2 bases, with 12 bases between. CDR3 sequence: CASSLGWVPAYEQYF. For the CDR3, the DNA is TGTGCCAGCAGCTTAGGCTGGGTTCCGGCCTACGAGCAGTACTTC.

The J gene is TRBJ2-4, the V gene TRBV6-2 or TRBV6-3; TRBD1 matches 7 bases. Germline V gene lookup returns CDR1 MNHEY and CDR2 SVGEGT. The V gene end was trimmed by 5 bases and the J gene end by 2 bases; junction bases not matched to a gene: 21. CDR3 length: 20 amino acids. The CDR3 sequence: CASSPPDTRGRDVTKNIQYF. Here the CDR3 DNA reads TGTGCCAGCAGTCCTCCAGATACAAGGGGGCGCGATGTGACCAAAAACATTCAGTACTTC.

This clonotype was picked up a small number of times. This rearrangement joins TRBV28 to TRBJ2-7; D is undetermined. This CDR3 has 13 residues. Germline V gene sequence: CDR1 MDHEN, CDR2 SYDVKM. V dropped 7 bases and J dropped 3 bases, with 13 bases sitting between them. The CDR3 bases are TGTGCCAGCACCGCGACCCCTAACTACGAGCAGTACTTC. Its protein is CASTATPNYEQYF.

This chain links TRBV5-1 with TRBJ2-1; possibly TRBD2 for D (6 bases). This CDR3 has 15 residues. The germline V and J ends were trimmed by 0 bases and 2 bases, with 9 bases remaining between them. Germline lookup yields CDR1 SGHRS and CDR2 YFSETQ. CDR3 region: CASSLDSGAYNEQFF. CDR3 DNA sequence: TGCGCCAGCAGCTTGGATTCGGGAGCCTACAATGAGCAGTTCTTC.

This clonotype has only a few counts. This chain links TRBV4-1 with TRBJ2-7; 7 positions agree with TRBD2. The CDR3 has 15 amino acids. Germline lookup yields CDR1 MGHRA and CDR2 YSYEKL. J lost 6 bases, V lost 6 bases, and 14 bases had no gene match. The CDR3 sequence: CASSPEGGAVIEQYF. The CDR3, as DNA: TGCGCCAGCAGTCCTGAGGGAGGGGCGGTCATCGAGCAGTACTTC.

This clonotype has a count of ten or more. V and J are TRBV20-1 and TRBJ2-1; 8 bases match TRBD2. The CDR3 consists of 17 residues. J was trimmed by 7 bases and V by 2 bases; bases with no gene match: 16. CDR1 and CDR2 from the germline V gene are DFQATT and SNEGSKA (reference sequence). The CDR3 loop reads CSARTPFSGGPKNEQFF. CDR3 DNA sequence: TGCAGTGCTAGAACCCCTTTTTCGGGAGGGCCGAAGAATGAGCAGTTCTTC.

In its sample, this clonotype was seen a few times. The chain's CDR3 is CASSLVTSTYEQYF. The CDR3 nucleotides read TGTGCCAGCAGCCTGGTCACAAGCACTTACGAGCAGTACTTC. The J gene is TRBJ2-7, the V gene TRBV5-6; D ambiguous. The CDR3 covers 14 residues. Trimming shortened V by 4 bases and J by 4 bases, and 15 bases separated the two germline ends. CDR1 and CDR2 (germline): SGHDT, YYEEEE. Complete variable domain (other parts from reference TRBV5-6 and TRBJ2-7): DAGVTQSPTHLIKTRGQQVTLRCSPKSGHDTVSWYQQALGQGPQFIFQYYEEEERQRGNFPDRFSGHQFPNYSSELNVNALLLGDSALYLCASSLVTSTYEQYFGPGTRLTVT.

Turning to this clonotype: Being one base from a much bigger clone, this may be a read error. The chain joins TRBV5-1 to TRBJ2-3; the D gene is possibly TRBD1 (6 bases). Germline lookup yields CDR1 SGHRS and CDR2 YFSETQ. Trimming left V 1 base short and J 3 bases short, with 15 bases between. This CDR3 comprises 16 residues. The DNA for the CDR3 is TGCGCCAGCAGCTTGTATTACAGGGTGGCGACAGATACGCAGTATTTT. Translation: CASSLYYRVATDTQYF.

This clonotype was recorded at least ten times. The CDR3 protein is CASSQGDSGVYEQYF. CDR3 DNA sequence: TGTGCCAGCAGCCAAGGTGATTCAGGGGTCTACGAGCAGTACTTC. The V gene is TRBV3-1, the J gene TRBJ2-7; D perhaps matches TRBD1 (6 bases). Germline CDR1 is LGHDT and CDR2 is YNNKEL (reference sequence). The CDR3 runs to 15 residues. The V and J ends lost 1 base and 3 bases respectively, with 13 bases between them.

The chain recombines TRBV7-6 with TRBJ2-5, with D perhaps matching TRBD2 (5 bases). CDR1 is SGHVS and CDR2 is FNYEAQ in the germline V gene. Trimming cost V 4 bases and J 2 bases, with 17 bases left between them. The CDR3 is 16 residues long. The CDR3 nucleotides read TGTGCCAGCAGCTCAACCCAGCGAGGGCAGCAAGAGACCCAGTACTTC. Protein sequence: CASSSTQRGQQETQYF.

This clonotype showed up just once. The chain recombines TRBV9 with TRBJ2-2; possibly TRBD1 for D (6 bases). Between the trimmed V and J ends, which lost 2 bases and 7 bases, there was a span of 9 bases. This CDR3 has 13 residues. From germline, CDR1 is SGDLS and CDR2 YYNGEE. The CDR3 DNA is TGTGCCAGCAGCGTGGGGGCGGGCGGGGAGCTGTTTTTT. Translation gives CASSVGAGGELFF.

This clonotype was seen ten or more times. This chain joins TRBV6-5 and TRBJ2-1; 7 positions agree with TRBD2. CDR3 length: 15 amino acids. Unmatched junction bases numbered 8, after V lost 4 bases and J lost 5 bases. Germline V gene sequence: CDR1 MNHEY, CDR2 SVGAGI. The CDR3 spells CASSSDRDYHNEQFF. The DNA of the CDR3 is TGTGCCAGCAGTTCGGACCGGGACTACCACAATGAGCAGTTCTTC.

This sequence joins TRBV4-3 and TRBJ1-4; weak D call: TRBD1 (6 bases). V lost 2 bases and J lost 8, with 39 bases in between. Germline V gives CDR1 LGHNA, CDR2 YSLEER. The CDR3 contains 23 residues. The CDR3 coding sequence is TGCGCCAGCAGCCAACTGAATTCCGGGACACCTGGGGAAAAACTTAGGGATGCCGAAAAACTGTTTTTT. Protein sequence: CASSQLNSGTPGEKLRDAEKLFF.

The chain recombines TRBV28 with TRBJ2-7; D is unclear. This CDR3 comprises 14 residues. Per germline, CDR1 MDHEN and CDR2 SYDVKM. V lost 7 bases, J lost 0 bases, and 13 bases lay in between. As DNA, the CDR3 is TGTGCCAGCATGCCTTCGGCCGCCTCCTACGAGCAGTACTTC. It translates to CASMPSAASYEQYF.

This clonotype has at least ten counts. The chain is built from TRBV12-3 or TRBV12-4 and TRBJ2-3; possible D gene TRBD1, 6 bases. The CDR3 runs to 15 residues. V gave up 6 bases and J gave up 0 bases, with 13 bases separating them. The CDR3 region is CASSRDRFSTDTQYF. DNA for the CDR3: TGTGCCAGCAGCCGAGACAGGTTCAGCACAGATACGCAGTATTTT.

This clonotype was seen only a few times. The chain links TRBV27 to TRBJ1-5; 9 nucleotides match TRBD1. The germline V gene has CDR1 MNHEY and CDR2 SMNVEV (reference sequence). J gave up 4 bases and V 7 bases, and 11 bases lay outside the gene matches. The CDR3 consists of 16 residues. In DNA form, the CDR3 reads TGTGCCAGCAAAGAATTCCCGACAGGGGGTAATCAGCCCCAGCATTTT. As protein: CASKEFPTGGNQPQHF.

The DNA of the CDR3 is TGCGCCAGCAGCCAAGATTCCCCAGGGGGCTATGGCTACACCTTC. This gives the protein CASSQDSPGGYGYTF. The V and J genes are TRBV4-1 and TRBJ1-2; 7 positions agree with TRBD1. The CDR3 spans 15 residues. Germline V lookup: CDR1 MGHRA, CDR2 YSYEKL. Trimming at V came to 0 bases and at J to 4 bases, leaving 5 bases not matched to a gene.

The rearrangement joins TRBV12-3 or TRBV12-4 to TRBJ1-2; D is perhaps TRBD1 (6 bases). There are 13 residues in the CDR3. Trimming took off 5 bases at V and 4 bases at J, with 11 bases between the two ends. This CDR3 reads CASSEQGGYGYTF. CDR3 DNA sequence: TGTGCCAGCAGTGAACAGGGTGGCTATGGCTACACCTTC.

This clonotype was detected ten times or more. The chain recombines TRBV28 with TRBJ2-3, with D perhaps matching TRBD2 (6 bases). The V gene's germline CDR1 is MDHEN and CDR2 SYDVKM. The CDR3 runs to 15 residues. V lost 4 bases to trimming and J lost 3 bases, with 14 bases between them. CDR3 nucleotides: TGTGCCAGCAGTTCTGACCTCGGGAGAACAGATACGCAGTATTTT. It yields the protein CASSSDLGRTDTQYF.

CDR3 amino acids: CASSPFLPTSRGDTQYF. CDR3 DNA: TGTGCCAGCAGCCCCTTTCTCCCGACTAGTCGAGGGGATACGCAGTATTTT. V and J are TRBV5-4 and TRBJ2-3; possibly TRBD2 for D (6 bases). This CDR3 spans 17 amino acids. V gave up 4 bases and J gave up 6 bases, with 24 bases separating them. CDR1 and CDR2 (germline): SGHNT, YYREEE (reference sequence).

V gene TRBV20-1 combines with J gene TRBJ2-5, with D unresolved. Germline V lookup: CDR1 DFQATT, CDR2 SNEGSKA (reference sequence). The ends were cut back, 1 base at V and 7 bases at J, with 13 bases in the middle. CDR3 length: 13 amino acids. Written as DNA, the CDR3 is TGCAGTGCTAGAGGAGTCGCCTTGGGGACCCAGTACTTC. Translating gives CSARGVALGTQYF.

This clonotype turned up a few times. The chain joins TRBV6-1 to TRBJ1-5; D is uncertain. V dropped 1 base and J dropped 1 base, with 5 bases sitting between them. CDR1 and CDR2 (germline): MNHNS, SASEGT. This CDR3 comprises 14 residues. CDR3 DNA sequence: TGTGCCAGCAGTGAAGTGCAGAGCAATCAGCCCCAGCATTTT. Its translation: CASSEVQSNQPQHF.

This clonotype was seen repeatedly, ten times or more. The gene calls are TRBV20-1 and TRBJ2-3, with 11 bases that match TRBD2. Germline CDR1 reads DFQATT; CDR2 reads SNEGSKA (reference sequence). After removal of 6 bases from V and 4 bases from J, the junction contained 9 bases not matched to a gene. This CDR3 region has 15 residues. The CDR3 DNA sequence: TGCAGTGCCCAAATGACTAGCGGGATTTCAGATACGCAGTATTTT. Its translation is CSAQMTSGISDTQYF.

This clonotype was observed many times. As DNA, the CDR3 is TGTGCCAGCTCCCTATGGGGTAACAAAAACATTCAGTACTTC. It is translated as CASSLWGNKNIQYF. The chain couples TRBV2 to TRBJ2-4; D not certain. This CDR3 has 14 residues. V was pared by 8 bases and J by 3 bases, with 14 bases between. CDR1 and CDR2 from the germline V gene are SNHLY and FYNNEI.

The table lists this clonotype with many counts. The chain couples TRBV5-1 to TRBJ2-5; a possible D gene is TRBD1 (6 bases). The V end was cut by 1 base, the J end by 1 base, with 8 bases between. The germline V gene encodes CDR1 SGHRS and CDR2 YFSETQ. This CDR3 is 14 amino acids long. The CDR3 region has the DNA TGCGCCAGCAGCTTGACAGGGATCCAAGAGACCCAGTACTTC. Its protein product is CASSLTGIQETQYF. The whole variable domain, filled in from reference TRBV5-1 and TRBJ2-5, reads KAGVTQTPRYLIKTRGQQVTLSCSPISGHRSVSWYQQTPGQGLQFLFEYFSETQRNKGNFPGRFSGRQFSNSRSEMNVSTLELGDSALYLCASSLTGIQETQYFGPGTRLLVL.

This clonotype occurred a few times. This sequence joins TRBV5-1 and TRBJ2-3; 8 bases align to TRBD1. CDR3 size: 16 residues. Unmatched junction bases numbered 13, after V lost 4 bases and J lost 6 bases. Germline V gene sequence: CDR1 SGHRS, CDR2 YFSETQ. The CDR3: CASSRVGQGGSDTQYF. The CDR3 nucleotides read TGCGCCAGCAGCCGGGTCGGACAGGGAGGATCCGATACGCAGTATTTT.

V gene TRBV15 combines with J gene TRBJ2-2, with 9 bases matching TRBD1. The CDR3 has 15 amino acids. Germline loops: CDR1 LNHNV, CDR2 YYDKDF (reference sequence). Trimming removed 8 bases from V and 4 bases from J; junction bases left unmatched: 8. This CDR3 is CATSRDREVTGELFF. For the CDR3, the DNA is TGTGCCACCTCCCGGGACAGGGAGGTCACCGGGGAGCTGTTTTTT.